These 28 T cell receptor beta chains share one sample of origin, sequenced in a study of T-cell reconstitution after alpha-beta-depleted transplantation in children. Construction of the TCRbeta library involved unique molecular identifiers. TCRdb passed the PCR reads through MiXCR, listing each CDR3 protein once. Altogether more than 200,000 distinct CDR3 sequences are present, around 25% being singletons, with the ten largest covering roughly 2.7%. Specimen: PBMCs, collected before TCRalphabeta/CD19-depleted stem cell transplant. The receptors stem from a girl aged 2 to 10 with Fanconi anemia, due to receive a stem cell transplant.

This clonotype was seen only once. The chain couples TRBV20-1 to TRBJ2-7; D might be TRBD2 (6 bases). Germline loops: CDR1 DFQATT, CDR2 SNEGSKA (reference sequence). CDR3 length: 14 residues. Trimming took 5 bases from V and 0 from J, leaving 14 bases between them. CDR3 amino acids: CSAQDVADSYEQYF. Here the CDR3 DNA reads TGCAGTGCTCAAGATGTAGCGGACTCCTACGAGCAGTACTTC.

This chain uses TRBV10-3 with TRBJ2-5; 9 nucleotides align to TRBD1. The trim removed 6 bases at V and 5 bases at J, leaving 7 bases unmatched. Germline V gene sequence: CDR1 ENHRY, CDR2 SYGVKD. This CDR3 contains 14 residues. CDR3 sequence reads: CAISGTGLMETQYF. The CDR3 region has the DNA TGTGCCATCAGCGGGACAGGGTTAATGGAGACCCAGTACTTC.

This clonotype has a handful of counts. This rearrangement joins TRBV7-2 to TRBJ2-5; D is undetermined. CDR1 is SGHTA and CDR2 is FQGNSA in the germline V gene. This CDR3 region has 14 residues. Trimming took off 1 base at V and 2 bases at J, with 8 bases between the two ends. CDR3 DNA sequence: TGTGCCAGCAGCTTAGGGGGATGGCAAGAGACCCAGTACTTC. This codes for CASSLGGWQETQYF.

This clonotype has just a few counts. The chain couples TRBV12-3 or TRBV12-4 to TRBJ1-6; D not resolved. With 4 bases removed from V and 4 bases from J, the gap between germline ends came to 8 bases. The length of the CDR3 is 14 residues. CDR3 residues: CASSWQLYNSPLHF. The DNA for the CDR3 is TGTGCCAGCAGTTGGCAGCTTTATAATTCACCCCTCCACTTT.

The chain recombines TRBV29-1 with TRBJ1-5; 9 positions agree with TRBD1. Germline-derived CDR1 and CDR2 are SQVTM and ANQGSEA. Unmatched junction bases numbered 4, after V lost 4 bases and J lost 0 bases. The CDR3 is made up of 15 amino acids. The CDR3 reads CSVARTGDSNQPQHF. The CDR3 region has the DNA TGCAGCGTTGCTAGGACAGGGGATAGCAATCAGCCCCAGCATTTT. The variable domain in full, with the rest retrieved from reference TRBV29-1 and TRBJ1-5, is SAVISQKPSRDICQRGTSLTIQCQVDSQVTMMFWYRQQPGQSLTLIATANQGSEATYESGFVIDKFPISRPNLTFSTLTVSNMSPEDSSIYLCSVARTGDSNQPQHFGDGTRLSIL.

The sample holds one count of this clonotype. The chain couples TRBV27 to TRBJ2-7; D unclear. The CDR3 covers 14 residues. CDR1 is MNHEY and CDR2 is SMNVEV in the germline V gene (reference sequence). V lost 1 base and J lost 7, with 14 bases in between. CDR3 residues: CASSLLVPANEQYF. The CDR3, as DNA: TGTGCCAGCAGTTTATTAGTCCCGGCGAATGAGCAGTACTTC.

In its sample, this clonotype was seen many times. This chain uses TRBV29-1 with TRBJ2-4; no firm D call. Trimming left V 5 bases short and J 0 bases short, with 5 bases between. Per the germline V gene, CDR1 is SQVTM and CDR2 is ANQGSEA. The CDR3 extends over 12 amino acids. CDR3 nucleotides: TGCAGCGTTAGGCCAGCCAAAAACATTCAGTACTTC. Translation: CSVRPAKNIQYF.

This clonotype was counted at least ten times. The rearrangement joins TRBV4-2 to TRBJ2-1, with D unclear. V shed 7 bases and J shed 6 bases, with 13 bases lying between them. In germline, CDR1 is LGHNA, CDR2 YNFKEQ. The CDR3 has 13 residues. CDR3 coding DNA: TGTGCCAGCACCTCGACCGCTAGCAATGAGCAGTTCTTC. Amino acid sequence: CASTSTASNEQFF.

This clonotype was seen a few times. Germline is not matched at one junction end, which may reflect a read error. The rearrangement uses TRBV7-3 and TRBJ2-7; 9 bases align to TRBD1. The CDR3 contains 15 residues. Germline values: CDR1 SGHTA, CDR2 FQGTGA. CDR3: CASSVTGTGPYEQYF. DNA for the CDR3: TGTGCCAGCAGCGTAACCGGGACAGGGCCCTACGAGCAGTACTTC.

Many counts were recorded for this clonotype. The chain recombines TRBV25-1 with TRBJ2-7; TRBD2 matches 9 bases. V was clipped by 3 bases and J by 2 bases; unmatched bases: 5. Germline loops: CDR1 MGHDK, CDR2 SYGVNS. This CDR3 has 15 amino acids. The CDR3 spells CASSERLAAPYEQYF. The CDR3, as DNA: TGTGCCAGCAGTGAGAGACTAGCGGCCCCCTACGAGCAGTACTTC.

The chain's CDR3 is CASSTNPGHGETQYF. The DNA for the CDR3 is TGTGCCAGCAGCACAAACCCGGGACATGGAGAGACCCAGTACTTC. This rearrangement joins TRBV7-3 to TRBJ2-5; weak D call: TRBD1 (6 bases). Between the trimmed V and J ends, which lost 5 bases and 4 bases, there was a span of 17 bases. CDR3 size: 15 residues. The V gene's germline CDR1 is SGHTA and CDR2 FQGTGA.

This clonotype was detected ten times or more. V and J are TRBV27 and TRBJ1-2, with D possibly TRBD1 on 5 matching bases. Germline CDR1 reads MNHEY; CDR2 reads SMNVEV (reference sequence). Trimming took 6 bases from V and 3 from J, leaving 11 bases between them. This CDR3 is 13 amino acids long. As DNA, the CDR3 is TGTGCCAGCAGACCAGGGACGGACTATGGCTACACCTTC. It specifies CASRPGTDYGYTF.

The chain uses TRBV7-6 and TRBJ2-7, with TRBD2 matching over 11 bases. This CDR3 is built from 18 residues. Germline V gene data show CDR1 as SGHVS and CDR2 as FNYEAQ. J gave up 5 bases and V 5 bases, and 17 bases lay outside the gene matches. The DNA for the CDR3 is TGTGCCAGCAGCACAAGCCCGATTGGGACTAGCGGAACCGACGAGCAGTACTTC. It is translated as CASSTSPIGTSGTDEQYF.

CDR3 protein: CASSRSGAVDTQYF. The CDR3 DNA is TGCGCCAGCAGCAGGAGCGGGGCAGTGGATACGCAGTATTTT. V gene TRBV5-1 combines with J gene TRBJ2-3, with 7 bases that match TRBD2. The CDR3 has 14 amino acids. V shed 4 bases, J shed 6 bases, and the junction held 8 bases outside the gene matches. Germline loops: CDR1 SGHRS, CDR2 YFSETQ.

The rearrangement links TRBV5-1 to TRBJ2-2; D call uncertain. Trimming shortened V by 4 bases and J by 6 bases, and 19 bases separated the two germline ends. Germline V gives CDR1 SGHRS, CDR2 YFSETQ. The CDR3 spans 16 residues. CDR3 in amino acids: CASSGPRLDSAGELFF. CDR3 sequence (DNA): TGCGCCAGCAGCGGACCGCGTCTAGATTCGGCCGGGGAGCTGTTTTTT.

Many counts were recorded for this clonotype. V usage is TRBV7-9 and J usage is TRBJ2-2, with D maybe TRBD1 (6 bases). CDR3 length equals 16 residues. Trimming removed 2 bases from V and 3 bases from J, with 13 bases in between. Germline V gene data show CDR1 as SEHNR and CDR2 as FQNEAQ (reference sequence). The CDR3 nucleotides are TGTGCCAGCAGCTTATCCGCCGACAGGTACACCGGGGAGCTGTTTTTT. Its translation: CASSLSADRYTGELFF.

This clonotype turned up a few times. The genes are TRBV25-1 and TRBJ1-6; unclear D gene. Germline values: CDR1 MGHDK, CDR2 SYGVNS. This CDR3 is 14 amino acids long. V gave up 0 bases and J gave up 8 bases, with 8 bases separating them. CDR3 residues: CASSEYYGYSPLHF. CDR3 nucleotides: TGTGCCAGCAGTGAATATTATGGGTATTCACCCCTCCACTTT.

This clonotype was seen ten or more times. The rearrangement uses TRBV10-3 and TRBJ2-1, with D unresolved. The CDR3 runs 16 residues. The V gene's germline CDR1 is ENHRY and CDR2 SYGVKD. V lost 3 bases and J lost 2, with 14 bases in between. The CDR3 spells CAISEPVASAYNEQFF. For the CDR3, the DNA is TGTGCCATCAGTGAACCTGTGGCTAGTGCCTACAATGAGCAGTTCTTC.

This clonotype has just a few counts. The CDR3 DNA is TGTGCCACCAGCAGTCCACTACATGACACCGGGGAGCTGTTTTTT. Translation: CATSSPLHDTGELFF. The chain is built from TRBV15 and TRBJ2-2; D gene uncertain. The CDR3 is 15 amino acids. Trimming removed 3 bases from V and 3 bases from J, with 11 bases in between. From germline, CDR1 is LNHNV and CDR2 YYDKDF (reference sequence). Looking up the rest from reference TRBV15 and TRBJ2-2 gives the full variable domain: DAMVIQNPRYQVTQFGKPVTLSCSQTLNHNVMYWYQQKSSQAPKLLFHYYDKDFNNEADTPDNFQSRRPNTSFCFLDIRSPGLGDTAMYLCATSSPLHDTGELFFGEGSRLTVL.

This clonotype was detected many times. The chain carries TRBV9 and TRBJ2-1, with TRBD2 identical over 7 bases. CDR3 length equals 15 residues. The V segment lost 4 bases and the J segment 2 bases; nucleotides outside the gene matches: 6. Germline V gene lookup returns CDR1 SGDLS and CDR2 YYNGEE. CDR3 region: CASSLGGGAYNEQFF. The CDR3 DNA follows: TGTGCCAGCAGCTTGGGTGGGGGGGCCTACAATGAGCAGTTCTTC.

The table lists this clonotype with many counts. V gene TRBV29-1 combines with J gene TRBJ1-2, with TRBD1 matching 9 bases. The CDR3 has 14 residues. Germline V gene lookup returns CDR1 SQVTM and CDR2 ANQGSEA. V lost 7 bases to trimming and J lost 5 bases; unmatched junction nucleotides: 11. CDR3 residues: CSAAQGAQVYGYTF. The CDR3 coding sequence is TGCAGCGCGGCACAGGGGGCGCAGGTTTATGGCTACACCTTC.

This clonotype appeared once. The chain carries TRBV9 and TRBJ2-1; D unclear. The ends were cut back, 1 base at V and 0 bases at J, with 8 bases in the middle. Germline values: CDR1 SGDLS, CDR2 YYNGEE. The CDR3 has 15 amino acids. The CDR3 sequence is CASSVSYRSYNEQFF. CDR3 nucleotides: TGTGCCAGCAGCGTATCGTATCGCTCCTACAATGAGCAGTTCTTC.

The chain employs TRBV9 and TRBJ2-3; 16 bases line up with TRBD2. CDR1 and CDR2 from the germline V gene are SGDLS and YYNGEE. The CDR3 is 20 amino acids. V was pared by 2 bases and J by 4 bases, with 13 bases of the junction left unmatched. The chain's CDR3 is CASSVDAGTSGGARPDTQYF. CDR3 DNA sequence: TGTGCCAGCAGCGTGGACGCCGGGACTAGCGGGGGGGCACGCCCAGATACGCAGTATTTT.

V is TRBV29-1 and J is TRBJ2-1, with D possibly TRBD1 on 5 matching bases. With 0 bases removed from V and 6 bases from J, the gap between germline ends came to 12 bases. The CDR3 has 14 amino acids. Germline V gives CDR1 SQVTM, CDR2 ANQGSEA. In nucleotides, the CDR3 is TGCAGCGTTGAAGATCTGCAGGGTGGCAATGAGCAGTTCTTC. Amino acid sequence: CSVEDLQGGNEQFF.

The chain couples TRBV7-9 to TRBJ2-5, with D possibly TRBD2 on 6 matching bases. V was cut by 1 base and J by 2 bases, with 17 bases left in between. This CDR3 has 17 amino acids. CDR1 and CDR2 (germline): SEHNR, FQNEAQ (reference sequence). The CDR3 region is CASSLEILAQRQETQYF. In DNA form, the CDR3 reads TGTGCCAGCAGCTTAGAGATCCTAGCGCAACGACAAGAGACCCAGTACTTC.

This clonotype was counted ten times or more. The chain uses TRBV7-3 and TRBJ2-3; TRBD2 matches 13 bases. The germline gives CDR1 SGHTA, CDR2 FQGTGA. This CDR3 is 15 amino acids long. J gave up 5 bases and V 5 bases, and 4 bases lay outside the gene matches. CDR3 amino acids: CASSPGLAGVDTQYF. The CDR3 DNA sequence: TGTGCCAGCAGCCCCGGACTAGCGGGGGTAGATACGCAGTATTTT.

In the case of this clonotype: Compared with germline, one end of the junction differs, possibly owing to a read error. The chain recombines TRBV11-2 with TRBJ2-1, with no clear D. The CDR3 is 19 residues long. Germline V lookup: CDR1 SGHAT, CDR2 FQNNGV. In DNA form, the CDR3 reads TGTGCCAGCAGCTTGCTCTCTTTTGGGGTCAGACCTAACTACAATGAGCAGTCCTTC. This gives the protein CASSLLSFGVRPNYNEQSF.

J is TRBJ2-1 and V is TRBV24-1; no reliable D call. CDR1 is KGHDR, CDR2 SFDVKD, per germline. This CDR3 region has 11 residues. V was pared by 5 bases and J by 10 bases, with 8 bases between. CDR3: CATSGVGEQFF. In DNA, the CDR3 is TGTGCCACCAGTGGAGTCGGCGAGCAGTTCTTC.